The sequence of this T cell receptor (beta chain) was determined in a study of blood T cell repertoires in COVID-19. Study as a whole: Acute-phase and convalescent COVID-19 samples originated in the United States, Italy and Spain. In each case, the material was cDNA or gDNA derived from T cells, B-cell-depleted T cells, or PBMCs.

The CDR3 totals 13 residues. V lost 0 bases to trimming and J lost 4 bases, with 9 bases between them. From germline, CDR1 is GTSNPN and CDR2 SVGIG (reference sequence). Study processing details: Amplified reference gene primers provided the basis for estimating nucleated cell counts. Profiling relied on immunoSEQ multiplex PCR, and the TCRdb table lists in-frame clones only, not all of them. The V and J calls and clone size are taken from that table; D and trimming were inferred from the DNA. Here the sample spans about 210,000 clones, around 84% being singletons. The source is a man aged 35 to 55 who had recovered from COVID-19. This sequence joins TRBV30 and TRBJ2-5, with D tentatively TRBD2 (6 bases). The sample consisted of peripheral blood. The CDR3 here is CAWSVLRGETQYF. DNA for the CDR3: TGTGCCTGGAGTGTATTGCGGGGAGAGACCCAGTACTTC.